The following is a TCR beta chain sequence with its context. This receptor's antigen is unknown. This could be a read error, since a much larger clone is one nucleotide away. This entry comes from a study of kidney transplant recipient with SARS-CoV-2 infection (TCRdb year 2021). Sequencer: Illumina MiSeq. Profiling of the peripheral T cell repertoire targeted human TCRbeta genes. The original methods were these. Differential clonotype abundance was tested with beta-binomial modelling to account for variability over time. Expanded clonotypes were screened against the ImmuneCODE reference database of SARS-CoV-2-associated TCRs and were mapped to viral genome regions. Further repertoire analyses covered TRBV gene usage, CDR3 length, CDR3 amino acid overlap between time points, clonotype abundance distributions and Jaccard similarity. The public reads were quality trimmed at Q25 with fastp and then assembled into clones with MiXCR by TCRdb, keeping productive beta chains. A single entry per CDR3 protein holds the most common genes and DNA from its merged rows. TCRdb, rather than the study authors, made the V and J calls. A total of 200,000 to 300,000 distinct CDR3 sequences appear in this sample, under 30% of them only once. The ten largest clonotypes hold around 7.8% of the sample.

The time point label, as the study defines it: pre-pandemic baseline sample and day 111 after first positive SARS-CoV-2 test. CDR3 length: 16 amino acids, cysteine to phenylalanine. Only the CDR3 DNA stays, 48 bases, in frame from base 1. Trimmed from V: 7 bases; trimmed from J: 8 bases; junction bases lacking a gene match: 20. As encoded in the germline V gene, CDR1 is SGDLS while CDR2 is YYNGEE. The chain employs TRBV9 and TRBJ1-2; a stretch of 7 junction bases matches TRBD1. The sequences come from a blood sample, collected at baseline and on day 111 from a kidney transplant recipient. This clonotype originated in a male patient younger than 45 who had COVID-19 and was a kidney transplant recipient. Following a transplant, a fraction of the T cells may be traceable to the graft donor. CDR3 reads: CASGSRRDSPTGGYTF. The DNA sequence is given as TGTGCCAGCGGCTCAAGAAGGGACAGCCCTACGGGGGGCTACACCTTC.